The clone carrying this T cell receptor (beta chain) was seen many times. These data belong to a study of breast tumors, draining lymph nodes, adjacent tissues. Axillary draining lymph nodes of breast cancer patients supplied the node samples. The CDR3 length is 16 residues. Trimming cost V 5 bases and J 6 bases; bases outside gene matches: 15. The germline V gene encodes CDR1 SEHNR and CDR2 FQNEAQ (reference sequence). TCRdb analysed the multiplex PCR reads with MiXCR anew, one entry per CDR3 protein. The top ten hold roughly 2.2% of the sample, which has fewer than 150,000 distinct CDR3 sequences, around 20% seen once.

The rearrangement links TRBV7-9 to TRBJ1-2; TRBD1 matches at 7 bases. Source material: axillary lymph node tissue. This sequence was found in a female donor with breast cancer. Some clones in this sample may be carry-over from other donors' samples. Here the CDR3 DNA reads TGTGCCAGCAGCCCCATCGTAGCTGACAGGGTGGATGGCTACACCTTC. As protein: CASSPIVADRVDGYTF.